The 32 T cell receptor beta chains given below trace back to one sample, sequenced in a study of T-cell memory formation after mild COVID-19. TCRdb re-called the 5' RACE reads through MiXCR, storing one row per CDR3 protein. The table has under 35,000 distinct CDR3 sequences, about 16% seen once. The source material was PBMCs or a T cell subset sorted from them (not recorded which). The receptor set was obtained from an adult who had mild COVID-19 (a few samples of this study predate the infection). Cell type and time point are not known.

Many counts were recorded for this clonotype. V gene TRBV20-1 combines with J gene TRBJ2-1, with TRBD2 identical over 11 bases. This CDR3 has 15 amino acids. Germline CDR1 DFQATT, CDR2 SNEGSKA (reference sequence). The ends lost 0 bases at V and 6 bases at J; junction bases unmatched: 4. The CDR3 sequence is CSARDGTSGFNEQFF. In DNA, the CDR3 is TGCAGTGCTAGAGATGGGACTAGCGGATTCAATGAGCAGTTCTTC.

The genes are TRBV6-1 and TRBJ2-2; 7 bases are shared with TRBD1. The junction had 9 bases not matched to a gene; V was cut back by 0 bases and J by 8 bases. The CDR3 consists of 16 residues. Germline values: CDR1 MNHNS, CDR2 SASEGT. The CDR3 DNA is TGTGCCAGCAGTGAAGCGGGGACAGTCGTTGGAGGGGAGCTGTTTTTT. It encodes CASSEAGTVVGGELFF.

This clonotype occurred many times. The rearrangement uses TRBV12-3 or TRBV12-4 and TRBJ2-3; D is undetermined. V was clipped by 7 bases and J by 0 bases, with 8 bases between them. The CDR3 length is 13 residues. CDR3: CASKVRSTDTQYF. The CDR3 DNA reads TGTGCCAGCAAAGTCAGGAGCACAGATACGCAGTATTTT.

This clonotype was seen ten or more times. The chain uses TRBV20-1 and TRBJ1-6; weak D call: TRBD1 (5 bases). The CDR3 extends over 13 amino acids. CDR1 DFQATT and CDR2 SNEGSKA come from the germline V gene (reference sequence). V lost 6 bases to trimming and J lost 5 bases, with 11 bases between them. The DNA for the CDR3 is TGCAGTGCAAAGGGGCAGAATAATTCACCCCTCCACTTT. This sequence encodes CSAKGQNNSPLHF.

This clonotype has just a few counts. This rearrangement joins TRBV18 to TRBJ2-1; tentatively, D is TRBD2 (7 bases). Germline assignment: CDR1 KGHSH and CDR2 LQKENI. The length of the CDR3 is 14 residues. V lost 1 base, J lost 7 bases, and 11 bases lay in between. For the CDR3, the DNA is TGTGCCAGCTCACCACAGAAGGGGGGGAATGAGCAGTTCTTC. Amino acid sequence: CASSPQKGGNEQFF.

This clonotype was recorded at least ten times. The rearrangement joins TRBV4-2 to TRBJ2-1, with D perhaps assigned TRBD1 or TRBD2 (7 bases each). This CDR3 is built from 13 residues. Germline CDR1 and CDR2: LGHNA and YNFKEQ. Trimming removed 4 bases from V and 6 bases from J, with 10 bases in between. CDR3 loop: CASSLRGGNEQFF. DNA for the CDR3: TGTGCCAGCAGCCTCAGGGGGGGCAATGAGCAGTTCTTC.

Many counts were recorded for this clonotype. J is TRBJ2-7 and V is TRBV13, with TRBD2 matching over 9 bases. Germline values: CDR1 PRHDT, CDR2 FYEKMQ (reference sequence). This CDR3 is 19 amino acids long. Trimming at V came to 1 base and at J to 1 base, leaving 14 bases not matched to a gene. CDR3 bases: TGTGCCAGCAGCTTAGAAGGTCTAGGGCAAGGACTAGCGTCCTACGAGCAGTACTTC. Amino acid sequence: CASSLEGLGQGLASYEQYF. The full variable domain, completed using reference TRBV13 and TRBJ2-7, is AAGVIQSPRHLIKEKRETATLKCYPIPRHDTVYWYQQGPGQDPQFLISFYEKMQSDKGSIPDRFSAQQFSDYHSELNMSSLELGDSALYFCASSLEGLGQGLASYEQYFGPGTRLTVT.

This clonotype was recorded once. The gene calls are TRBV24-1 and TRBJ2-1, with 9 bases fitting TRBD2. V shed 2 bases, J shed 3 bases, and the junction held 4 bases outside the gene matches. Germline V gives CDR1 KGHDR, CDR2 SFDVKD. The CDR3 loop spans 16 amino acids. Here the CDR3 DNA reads TGTGCCACCAGTGATTATCGGACTAGCGTCTACAATGAGCAGTTCTTC. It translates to CATSDYRTSVYNEQFF.

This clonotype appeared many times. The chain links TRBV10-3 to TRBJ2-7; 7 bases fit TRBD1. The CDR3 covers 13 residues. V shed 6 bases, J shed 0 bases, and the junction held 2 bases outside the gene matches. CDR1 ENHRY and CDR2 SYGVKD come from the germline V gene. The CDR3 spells CAIRGGASYEQYF. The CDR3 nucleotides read TGTGCCATCAGAGGGGGCGCCTCCTACGAGCAGTACTTC.

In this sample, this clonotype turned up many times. In DNA form, the CDR3 reads TGTGCCAGCACCAAAACAGGGAACCAGGATGAAAAACTGTTTTTT. Translating it yields CASTKTGNQDEKLFF. The chain carries TRBV7-2 and TRBJ1-4; maybe TRBD1 (6 bases). This CDR3 is built from 15 residues. Trimming took off 7 bases at V and 6 bases at J, with 18 bases between the two ends. Germline values: CDR1 SGHTA, CDR2 FQGNSA.

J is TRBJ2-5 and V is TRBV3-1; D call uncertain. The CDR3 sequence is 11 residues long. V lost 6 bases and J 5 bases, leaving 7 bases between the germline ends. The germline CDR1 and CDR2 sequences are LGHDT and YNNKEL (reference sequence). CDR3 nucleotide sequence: TGTGCCAGCAGAAGGGCGGAGACCCAGTACTTC. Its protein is CASRRAETQYF.

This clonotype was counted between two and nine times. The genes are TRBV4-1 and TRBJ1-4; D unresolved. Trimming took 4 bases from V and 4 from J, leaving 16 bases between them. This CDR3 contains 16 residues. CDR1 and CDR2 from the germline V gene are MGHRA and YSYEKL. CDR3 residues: CASSRIGGGNNEKLFF. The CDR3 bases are TGCGCCAGCAGCCGAATCGGTGGAGGGAATAATGAAAAACTGTTTTTT.

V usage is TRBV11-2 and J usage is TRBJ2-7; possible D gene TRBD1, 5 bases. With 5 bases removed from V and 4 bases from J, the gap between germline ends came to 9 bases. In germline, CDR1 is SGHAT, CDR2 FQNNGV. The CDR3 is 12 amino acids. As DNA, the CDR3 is TGTGCCAGCAGCACCAGGGTGTACGAGCAGTACTTC. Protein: CASSTRVYEQYF.

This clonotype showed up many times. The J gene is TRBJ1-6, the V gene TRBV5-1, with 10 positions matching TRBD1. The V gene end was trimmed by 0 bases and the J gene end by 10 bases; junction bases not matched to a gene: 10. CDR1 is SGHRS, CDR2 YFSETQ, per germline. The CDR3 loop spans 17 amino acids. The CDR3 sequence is CASSLGGTGERKSPLHF. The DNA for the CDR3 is TGCGCCAGCAGCTTGGGCGGGACAGGGGAGCGTAAGTCACCCCTCCACTTT.

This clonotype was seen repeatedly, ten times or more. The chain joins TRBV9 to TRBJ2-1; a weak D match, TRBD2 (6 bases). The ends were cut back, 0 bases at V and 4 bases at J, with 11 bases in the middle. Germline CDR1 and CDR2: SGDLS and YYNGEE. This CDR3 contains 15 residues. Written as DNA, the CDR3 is TGTGCCAGCAGCGTAGGGGACGGACTATACAATGAGCAGTTCTTC. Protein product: CASSVGDGLYNEQFF.

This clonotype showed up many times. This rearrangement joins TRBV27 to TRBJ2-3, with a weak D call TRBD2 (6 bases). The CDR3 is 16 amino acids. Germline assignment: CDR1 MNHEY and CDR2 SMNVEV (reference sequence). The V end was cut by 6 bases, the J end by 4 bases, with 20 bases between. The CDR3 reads CASRLEAGRRADTQYF. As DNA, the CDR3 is TGTGCCAGCAGGCTGGAGGCGGGAAGAAGGGCAGATACGCAGTATTTT.

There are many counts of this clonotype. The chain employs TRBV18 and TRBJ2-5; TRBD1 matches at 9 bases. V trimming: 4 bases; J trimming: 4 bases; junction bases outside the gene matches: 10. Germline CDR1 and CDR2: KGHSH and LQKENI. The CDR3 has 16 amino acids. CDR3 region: CASSHGTGQGRETQYF. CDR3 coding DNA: TGTGCCAGCTCACACGGAACTGGACAGGGGAGAGAGACCCAGTACTTC.

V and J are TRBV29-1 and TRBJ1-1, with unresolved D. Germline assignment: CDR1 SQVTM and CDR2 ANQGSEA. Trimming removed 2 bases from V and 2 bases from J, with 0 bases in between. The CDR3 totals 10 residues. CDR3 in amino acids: CSVENTEAFF. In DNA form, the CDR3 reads TGCAGCGTTGAAAACACTGAAGCTTTCTTT.

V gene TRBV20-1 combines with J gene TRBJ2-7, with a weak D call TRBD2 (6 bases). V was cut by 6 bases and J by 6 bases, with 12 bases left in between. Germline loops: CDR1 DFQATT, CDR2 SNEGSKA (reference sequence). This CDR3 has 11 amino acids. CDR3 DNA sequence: TGCAGTGCAAACGGGGGAATCGAGCAGTACTTC. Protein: CSANGGIEQYF.

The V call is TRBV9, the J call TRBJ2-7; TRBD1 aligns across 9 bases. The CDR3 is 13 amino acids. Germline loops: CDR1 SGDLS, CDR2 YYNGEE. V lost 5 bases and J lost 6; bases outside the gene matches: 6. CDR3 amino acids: CASSLGTGTEQYF. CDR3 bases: TGTGCCAGCAGTCTCGGGACAGGGACCGAGCAGTACTTC.

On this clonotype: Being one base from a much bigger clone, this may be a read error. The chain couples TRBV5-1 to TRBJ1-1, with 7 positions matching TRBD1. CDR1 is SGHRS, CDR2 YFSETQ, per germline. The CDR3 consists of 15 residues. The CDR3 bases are TGCGCCAGCAGCTTCAGGGGGGACTCGAACACTGAAGTTTTCTTT. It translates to CASSFRGDSNTEVFF.

CDR3 DNA sequence: TGTGCCAGCAGCTTATGGGGGACCCCTCGGGGTGAGCAGTTCTTC. Protein sequence: CASSLWGTPRGEQFF. This rearrangement joins TRBV7-9 to TRBJ2-1; D could derive from TRBD1 or TRBD2 (5 bases each). Germline CDR1 and CDR2: SEHNR and FQNEAQ (reference sequence). The CDR3 is made up of 15 amino acids. V lost 2 bases, J lost 9 bases, and 17 bases lay in between.

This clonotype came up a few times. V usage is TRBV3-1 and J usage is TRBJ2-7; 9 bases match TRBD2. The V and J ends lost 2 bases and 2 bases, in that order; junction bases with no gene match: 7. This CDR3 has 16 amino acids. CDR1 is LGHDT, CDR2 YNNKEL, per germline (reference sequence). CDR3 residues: CASSQTTSGRAYEQYF. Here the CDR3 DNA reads TGTGCCAGCAGCCAAACAACTAGCGGGCGAGCCTACGAGCAGTACTTC.

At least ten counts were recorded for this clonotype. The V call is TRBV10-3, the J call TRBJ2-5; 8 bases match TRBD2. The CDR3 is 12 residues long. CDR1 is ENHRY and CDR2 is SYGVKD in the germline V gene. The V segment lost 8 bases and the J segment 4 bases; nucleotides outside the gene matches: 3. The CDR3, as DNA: TGTGCCATCCGAAGCGGGGGAGAGACCCAGTACTTC. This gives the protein CAIRSGGETQYF.

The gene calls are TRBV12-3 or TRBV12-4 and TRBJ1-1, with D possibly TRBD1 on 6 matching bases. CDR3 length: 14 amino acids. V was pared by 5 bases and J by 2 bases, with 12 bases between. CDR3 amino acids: CASSPPGVNTEAFF. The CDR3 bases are TGTGCCAGCAGTCCACCAGGGGTAAACACTGAAGCTTTCTTT.

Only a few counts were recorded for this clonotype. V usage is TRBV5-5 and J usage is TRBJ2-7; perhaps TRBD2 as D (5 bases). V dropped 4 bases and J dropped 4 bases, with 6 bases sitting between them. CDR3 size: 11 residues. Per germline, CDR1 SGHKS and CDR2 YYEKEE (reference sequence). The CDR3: CASSEGYEQYF. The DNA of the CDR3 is TGTGCCAGCAGCGAGGGTTACGAGCAGTACTTC.

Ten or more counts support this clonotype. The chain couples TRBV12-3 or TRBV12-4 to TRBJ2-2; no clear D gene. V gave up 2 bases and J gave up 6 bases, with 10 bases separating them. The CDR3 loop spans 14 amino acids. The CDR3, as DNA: TGTGCCAGCAGTTTAATCCCCCCGGCCGGGGAGCTGTTTTTT. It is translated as CASSLIPPAGELFF.

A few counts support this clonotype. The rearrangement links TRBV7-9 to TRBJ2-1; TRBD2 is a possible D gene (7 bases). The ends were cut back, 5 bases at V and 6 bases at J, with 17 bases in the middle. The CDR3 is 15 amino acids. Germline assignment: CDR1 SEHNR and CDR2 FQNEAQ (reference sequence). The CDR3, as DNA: TGTGCCAGCAGCCCTTTTGTCGGGGGGCCCAATGAGCAGTTCTTC. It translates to CASSPFVGGPNEQFF.

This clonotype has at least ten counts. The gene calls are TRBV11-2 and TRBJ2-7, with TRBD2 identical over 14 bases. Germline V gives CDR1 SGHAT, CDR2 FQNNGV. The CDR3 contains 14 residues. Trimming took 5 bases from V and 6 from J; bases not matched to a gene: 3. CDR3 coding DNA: TGTGCCAGCAGCGGGACTAGCGGGGGTTTCGAGCAGTACTTC. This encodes CASSGTSGGFEQYF. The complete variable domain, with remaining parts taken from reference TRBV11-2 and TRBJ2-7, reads EAGVAQSPRYKIIEKRQSVAFWCNPISGHATLYWYQQILGQGPKLLIQFQNNGVVDDSQLPKDRFSAERLKGVDSTLKIQPAKLEDSAVYLCASSGTSGGFEQYFGPGTRLTVT.

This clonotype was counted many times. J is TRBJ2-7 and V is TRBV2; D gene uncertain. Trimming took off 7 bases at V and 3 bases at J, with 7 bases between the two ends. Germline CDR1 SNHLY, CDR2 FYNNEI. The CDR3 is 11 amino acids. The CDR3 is CASKTYYEQYF. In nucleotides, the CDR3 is TGTGCCAGCAAAACCTACTACGAGCAGTACTTC.

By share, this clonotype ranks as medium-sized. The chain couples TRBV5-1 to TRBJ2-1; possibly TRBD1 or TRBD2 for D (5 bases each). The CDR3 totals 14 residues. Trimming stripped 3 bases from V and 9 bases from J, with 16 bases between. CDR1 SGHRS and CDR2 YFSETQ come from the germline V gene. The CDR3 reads CASSYGPSRGEQFF. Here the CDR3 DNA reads TGCGCCAGCAGCTACGGACCGTCGAGGGGTGAGCAGTTCTTC.

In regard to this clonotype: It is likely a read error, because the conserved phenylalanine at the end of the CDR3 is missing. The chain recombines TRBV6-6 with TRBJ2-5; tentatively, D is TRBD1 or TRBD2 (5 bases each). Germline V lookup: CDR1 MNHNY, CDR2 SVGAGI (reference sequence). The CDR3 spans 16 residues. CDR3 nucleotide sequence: TGTGCCAGCAGTTACTCGAAGCCCAGGGACCAAGGGACCCAGTACCTC. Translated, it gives CASSYSKPRDQGTQYL.